Shown below are 22 T cell receptor beta chains from a single sample sequenced in a study of tumor-infiltrating lymphocytes in primary liver carcinoma. With a constant-region primer, TCR beta cDNA was made from 400 to 550 ng of total RNA. Investigators got TCR beta libraries out of three nested multiplex PCR rounds, done with slightly modified ARM-PCR. Use of TRBV1-TRBV30 forward primers with a C-beta reverse primer characterized the first two PCR rounds, which lasted about 9 cycles each. TCRdb itself ran the multiplex PCR reads through MiXCR, one entry per CDR3 protein. Found here are some 25,000 distinct CDR3 sequences, roughly 80% of them singletons; the top ten hold 45% to 50%. The source material, about 18-31 mg of unsorted bulk tissue, was used to co-extract RNA and DNA. The sample comprised liver tumor tissue from sampling region 3. The subset is: tumor region T3, left-lateral pole. The origin of the receptors is a man aged 40-50 years with primary liver carcinoma and hepatitis B virus infection.

The chain uses TRBV11-2 and TRBJ2-1; D may be TRBD2 (7 bases). Germline V gene sequence: CDR1 SGHAT, CDR2 FQNNGV. V shed 5 bases and J shed 7 bases, with 15 bases lying between them. This CDR3 is 14 amino acids long. CDR3 nucleotides: TGTGCCAGCAGCATCGGGGGGACATGGAATGAGCAGTTCTTC. Its translation: CASSIGGTWNEQFF.

Details on this clonotype: One end of the junction fails to match germline, which may point to a read error. V and J are TRBV5-4 and TRBJ2-3; unclear D gene. Per germline, CDR1 SGHNT and CDR2 YYREEE (reference sequence). The CDR3 totals 13 residues. Written as DNA, the CDR3 is TGTGCCAGCAGCTTGAGTCTGTCAGATACGCAGTGCTTT. Translating gives CASSLSLSDTQCF. The entire variable domain, with the rest obtained from reference TRBV5-4 and TRBJ2-3, is as follows: ETGVTQSPTHLIKTRGQQVTLRCSSQSGHNTVSWYQQALGQGPQFIFQYYREEENGRGNFPPRFSGLQFPNYSSELNVNALELDDSALYLCASSLSLSDTQCFGPGTRLTVL.

Many counts were recorded for this clonotype. The gene calls are TRBV28 and TRBJ2-7; maybe TRBD1 (7 bases). The germline gives CDR1 MDHEN, CDR2 SYDVKM. V gave up 6 bases and J gave up 1 base, with 16 bases separating them. The CDR3 loop spans 15 amino acids. The CDR3 here is CASRQKGGQSYEQYF. Written as DNA, the CDR3 is TGTGCCAGCAGGCAAAAGGGGGGACAGTCCTACGAGCAGTACTTC.

A word on this clonotype: One end of the junction fails to match germline, which may point to a read error. The chain's CDR3 is CASSEMGGAFF. Written as DNA, the CDR3 is TGTGCCAGTAGTGAAATGGGGGGGGCGTTCTTC. The genes are TRBV6-1 and TRBJ2-1; D is perhaps TRBD2 (7 bases). The length of the CDR3 is 11 residues. Per germline, CDR1 MNHNS and CDR2 SASEGT.

This clonotype was counted ten times or more. The chain combines TRBV28 with TRBJ1-5; D is perhaps TRBD1 (6 bases). The CDR3 is 13 residues long. V lost 10 bases to trimming and J lost 6 bases, with 16 bases between them. CDR1 is MDHEN and CDR2 is SYDVKM in the germline V gene. The chain's CDR3 is CAISTGPRQPQHF. DNA for the CDR3: TGTGCCATCTCCACAGGGCCCCGTCAGCCCCAGCATTTT.

Remarks on this clonotype: Mismatch with germline at one junction end may stem from a read error. CDR3 in amino acids: CASNRTGSNQPLHF. The CDR3, as DNA: TGTGCCAGCAATAGGACAGGGAGCAATCAGCCCCTGCATTTT. The chain combines TRBV12-3 or TRBV12-4 with TRBJ1-5, with 8 bases identical to TRBD1. CDR3 length equals 14 residues.

The rearrangement links TRBV11-2 to TRBJ2-3; the match to TRBD1 covers 9 bases. Germline values: CDR1 SGHAT, CDR2 FQNNGV. The CDR3 runs to 16 residues. After removal of 3 bases from V and 7 bases from J, the junction contained 11 bases not matched to a gene. CDR3 in DNA: TGTGCCAGCAGCTTTAAACAGGGGGCTGGGACATATACGCAGTATTTT. This sequence encodes CASSFKQGAGTYTQYF.

This clonotype was detected only once. V usage is TRBV29-1 and J usage is TRBJ2-1; 9 nucleotides align to TRBD2. Germline V CDR1 and CDR2: SQVTM, ANQGSEA. This CDR3 has 13 amino acids. V shed 8 bases, J shed 9 bases, and the junction held 11 bases outside the gene matches. The CDR3 region is CSSEGLARSEQFF. In nucleotides, the CDR3 is TGCAGCTCCGAGGGACTAGCTCGTAGTGAGCAGTTCTTC.

CDR3 DNA: TGTGCCAATAGTCCATCTTGGGCGGGAGGAGGAGATACGCAGTATTTT. Its protein is CANSPSWAGGGDTQYF. V gene TRBV6-5 combines with J gene TRBJ2-3, with 8 bases that match TRBD2. In germline, CDR1 is MNHEY, CDR2 SVGAGI. CDR3 length equals 16 residues. V gave up 10 bases and J gave up 5 bases; unmatched junction bases: 17.

In regard to this clonotype: An end of the junction differs from the germline gene, which may be a read error. The CDR3 bases are TGTGCCAGCACCGAGTGGGGGGCCAAGGTCCCGACTTTC. Protein: CASTEWGAKVPTF. The chain recombines TRBV6-5 with TRBJ2-6; D tentatively fits TRBD1 or TRBD2 (6 bases each). The CDR3 consists of 13 residues. Germline CDR1 is MNHEY and CDR2 is SVGAGI.

The chain carries TRBV30 and TRBJ1-4, with unresolved D. The germline gives CDR1 GTSNPN, CDR2 SVGIG (reference sequence). V lost 4 bases and J 8 bases, leaving 14 bases between the germline ends. CDR3 size: 13 residues. CDR3 DNA: TGTGCCTGGAATAGAACAGAAAACGAAAAACTGTTTTTT. It translates to CAWNRTENEKLFF.

As concerns this clonotype: This CDR3 is missing its conserved last phenylalanine or tryptophan, likely due to a read error. The chain has TRBV6-2 or TRBV6-3 and TRBJ2-1; D gene uncertain. This CDR3 is built from 14 residues. V was clipped by 2 bases and J by 7 bases, with 12 bases between them. Germline CDR1 reads MNHEY; CDR2 reads SVGEGT. DNA of the CDR3: TGTGCCAGCAGTTACGGGCTAGGGATAAATGAGCAGTTCCTC. This translates into CASSYGLGINEQFL.

The rearrangement uses TRBV4-2 and TRBJ2-1; D call uncertain. Germline CDR1 is LGHNA and CDR2 is YNFKEQ. This CDR3 has 15 residues. Deletions cut 1 base from V and 9 bases from J, with 16 bases between. CDR3 protein: CASSQASSGPLEQFF. The DNA for the CDR3 is TGTGCCAGCAGCCAAGCGTCTAGTGGGCCACTTGAGCAGTTCTTC.

The chain combines TRBV13 with TRBJ1-1; 7 bases align to TRBD1. J was trimmed by 5 bases and V by 5 bases; bases with no gene match: 5. The CDR3 consists of 13 residues. Germline V lookup: CDR1 PRHDT, CDR2 FYEKMQ (reference sequence). The CDR3 nucleotides read TGTGCCAGCAGCGTATCGACAGGGACTGAAGCTTTCTTT. It is translated as CASSVSTGTEAFF. Drawing the rest from reference TRBV13 and TRBJ1-1, the complete variable domain is AAGVIQSPRHLIKEKRETATLKCYPIPRHDTVYWYQQGPGQDPQFLISFYEKMQSDKGSIPDRFSAQQFSDYHSELNMSSLELGDSALYFCASSVSTGTEAFFGQGTRLTVV.

This clonotype was detected many times. The chain couples TRBV5-8 to TRBJ1-5; possibly TRBD1 for D (5 bases). The length of the CDR3 is 15 residues. Trimming shortened V by 3 bases and J by 2 bases, and 12 bases separated the two germline ends. The germline gives CDR1 SGHTS, CDR2 YDEGEE. CDR3 loop: CASSSLRGGNQPQHF. As DNA, the CDR3 is TGTGCCAGCAGCTCCCTTCGAGGGGGCAATCAGCCCCAGCATTTT. The full variable domain, rest sourced from reference TRBV5-8 and TRBJ1-5, is EAGVTQSPTHLIKTRGQQATLRCSPISGHTSVYWYQQALGLGLQFLLWYDEGEERNRGNFPPRFSGRQFPNYSSELNVNALELEDSALYLCASSSLRGGNQPQHFGDGTRLSIL.

This clonotype is categorized as medium-sized (0.01 to 0.1%). This chain uses TRBV12-3 or TRBV12-4 with TRBJ1-6; no clear D. The CDR3 loop spans 13 amino acids. The V and J ends lost 1 base and 9 bases respectively, with 7 bases between them. The CDR3 protein is CASSLGSGSPLHF. CDR3 bases: TGTGCCAGCAGTTTAGGATCGGGTTCACCCCTCCACTTT.

This clonotype has a count of ten or more. The chain links TRBV20-1 to TRBJ1-2; no reliable D call. V lost 3 bases, J lost 7 bases, and 12 bases lay in between. CDR1 and CDR2 from the germline V gene are DFQATT and SNEGSKA (reference sequence). The CDR3 extends over 12 amino acids. CDR3 coding DNA: TGCAGTGCTAGCTTGGAATCCACTGGCTACACCTTC. This sequence encodes CSASLESTGYTF.

This clonotype is deemed medium-sized. The rearrangement links TRBV29-1 to TRBJ1-2; TRBD1 might be the D (5 bases). CDR1 is SQVTM and CDR2 is ANQGSEA in the germline V gene. The CDR3 sequence is 11 residues long. Trimming took 4 bases from V and 3 from J, leaving 6 bases between them. CDR3 protein: CSVGQYYGYTF. CDR3 nucleotides: TGCAGCGTTGGACAGTACTATGGCTACACCTTC.

Details on this clonotype: This may arise from a read error, as a much more abundant clone is one base away. The rearrangement joins TRBV19 to TRBJ2-2; D might be TRBD1 or TRBD2, each matching 5 bases. Germline CDR1 is LNHDA and CDR2 is SQIVND (reference sequence). The CDR3 totals 15 residues. DNA for the CDR3: TGTGTCAGTAGTATGTACGGGACGGGCACCGGGGAGCTGTTTTTT. Encoded protein: CVSSMYGTGTGELFF.

This clonotype showed up just a few times. This chain uses TRBV12-3 or TRBV12-4 with TRBJ2-2; D is undetermined. CDR3 length: 14 amino acids. V lost 5 bases and J 4 bases, leaving 11 bases between the germline ends. In DNA, the CDR3 is TGTGCCAGCAGTCTCTCCTGGGGCACCGGGGAGCTGTTTTTT. It encodes CASSLSWGTGELFF.

Turning to this clonotype: Relative to the germline gene, one junction end is altered; a read error may explain this. The V and J genes are TRBV5-1 and TRBJ2-3; 7 bases fit TRBD2. The CDR3 extends over 16 amino acids. Germline V gene data show CDR1 as SGHRS and CDR2 as YFSETQ. CDR3 in DNA: TGCGCCAGCAGCTTTCTAGCGGCTATTAGCACAGATACGCTGTATTTT. Encoded protein: CASSFLAAISTDTLYF.

The table lists this clonotype with a few counts. The CDR3 carries no conserved terminal phenylalanine or tryptophan, so it likely arises from a read error. The V and J genes are TRBV24-1 and TRBJ2-1; perhaps TRBD1 as D (6 bases). The V gene's germline CDR1 is KGHDR and CDR2 SFDVKD. V was pared by 2 bases and J by 4 bases, with 14 bases between. The CDR3 runs 16 residues. Written as DNA, the CDR3 is TGTGCCACCAGTGATTCTGCCGGGACAAGTTACAATGAGCAGTTCTTA. Translating gives CATSDSAGTSYNEQFL.